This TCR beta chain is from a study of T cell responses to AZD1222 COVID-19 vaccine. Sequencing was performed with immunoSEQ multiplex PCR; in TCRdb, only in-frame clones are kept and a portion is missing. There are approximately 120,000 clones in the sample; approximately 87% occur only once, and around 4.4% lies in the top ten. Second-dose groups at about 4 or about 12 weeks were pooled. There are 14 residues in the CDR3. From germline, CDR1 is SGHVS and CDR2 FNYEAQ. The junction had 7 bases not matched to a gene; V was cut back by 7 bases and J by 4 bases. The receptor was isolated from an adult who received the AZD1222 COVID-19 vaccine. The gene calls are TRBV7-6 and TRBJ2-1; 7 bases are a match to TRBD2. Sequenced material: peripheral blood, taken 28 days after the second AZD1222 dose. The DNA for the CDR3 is TGTGCCAGCACCCGGCAGGGAGGGTACAATGAGCAGTTCTTC. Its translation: CASTRQGGYNEQFF. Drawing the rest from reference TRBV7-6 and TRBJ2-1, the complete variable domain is GAGVSQSPRYKVTKRGQDVALRCDPISGHVSLYWYRQALGQGPEFLTYFNYEAQQDKSGLPNDRFSAERPEGSISTLTIQRTEQRDSAMYRCASTRQGGYNEQFFGPGTRLTVL.